A single T cell receptor beta chain is shown here with its context. This entry comes from a study of blood T cell repertoires in COVID-19. Study overall: The United States, Italy and Spain supplied acute and convalescent COVID-19 samples. From T cells, B-cell-depleted T cells, or PBMCs came the material, which was cDNA or gDNA.

Libraries were prepared by immunoSEQ multiplex PCR; TCRdb keeps only in-frame clonotypes and omits some of them. The data contain fewer than 150,000 clones, about four fifths of them singletons. The receptor was derived from a woman in her 30s who had recovered from COVID-19. The sequenced sample consisted of peripheral blood.

The CDR3, as DNA: TGTGCCACCAGTGATTTTTGGCAGGGAAACTATGGCTACACCTTC. It specifies CATSDFWQGNYGYTF. The chain combines TRBV24-1 with TRBJ1-2, with TRBD1 as a possible D gene (5 bases). Trimming stripped 1 base from V and 2 bases from J, with 10 bases between. Germline CDR1 is KGHDR and CDR2 is SFDVKD. This CDR3 is built from 15 residues.